A selection of T cell receptor beta chains follows, all from one sample in a study of cytomegalovirus exposure and HLA in healthy donors. The data were produced by immunoSEQ multiplex PCR, yet TCRdb's version contains in-frame clones alone and is incomplete. The sample has roughly 93,000 clones, about 74% seen once; the top ten hold 1.5% to 2%. Specimen: PBMCs. The receptors were sampled from a male donor in good health and CMV-seronegative. Both conserved end residues are part of each CDR3. The D gene is left open where the match is weak. Only part of the rows carry a size: once, few, many, or a class if the clone is expanded.

size: NA; J: TRBJ1-5; V: TRBV7-6; D: NA; CDR3: CASSLVSPAGTSNQPQHF; DNA: TGTGCCAGCAGCTTAGTCAGCCCGGCAGGTACAAGCAATCAGCCCCAGCATTTT
size: NA; J: TRBJ2-6; V: TRBV4-1; D: NA; CDR3: CASSQVRGVSGANVLTF; DNA: TGCGCCAGCAGCCAAGTCAGGGGCGTCTCTGGGGCCAACGTCCTGACTTTC
size: few; J: TRBJ2-3; V: TRBV27; D: NA; CDR3: CASKDQYSGDTQYF; DNA: TGTGCCAGCAAAGACCAGTACTCGGGAGATACGCAGTATTTT
size: NA; J: TRBJ2-7; V: TRBV5-6; D: TRBD1; CDR3: CASSPTGTGVYEQYF; DNA: TGTGCCAGCAGCCCCACCGGGACAGGGGTCTACGAGCAGTACTTC
size: NA; J: TRBJ2-7; V: TRBV25-1; D: TRBD2; CDR3: CASSVSGRQSEQYF; DNA: TGTGCCAGCAGTGTTAGCGGGAGGCAGAGCGAGCAGTACTTC
size: NA; J: TRBJ2-3; V: TRBV7-3; D: TRBD2; CDR3: CASRPAPGLVRTDTQYF; DNA: TGTGCCAGCAGGCCGGCGCCGGGACTAGTCCGCACAGATACGCAGTATTTT
size: NA; J: TRBJ1-2; V: TRBV30; D: TRBD1; CDR3: CAWSAPGQFDGYTF; DNA: TGTGCCTGGAGCGCGCCGGGACAGTTCGATGGCTACACCTTC
size: few; J: TRBJ2-7; V: TRBV5-1; D: TRBD1; CDR3: CASSLRRDRGYEQYF; DNA: TGCGCCAGCAGCTTGAGGCGGGACAGGGGCTACGAGCAGTACTTC
size: NA; J: TRBJ2-3; V: TRBV27; D: NA; CDR3: CASSAGGGDTQYF; DNA: TGTGCCAGCTCCGCCGGGGGAGGAGATACGCAGTATTTT
size: NA; J: TRBJ1-5; V: TRBV27; D: NA; CDR3: CASSLGSGGNQPQHF; DNA: TGTGCCAGCAGTTTAGGGTCAGGAGGGAATCAGCCCCAGCATTTT
size: medium-sized; J: TRBJ2-1; V: TRBV15; D: TRBD2; CDR3: CATSTRTSGREQFF; DNA: TGTGCCACCAGCACAAGGACTAGCGGGAGGGAGCAGTTCTTC
size: NA; J: TRBJ2-7; V: TRBV28; D: NA; CDR3: CASRSTITYEQYF; DNA: TGTGCCAGCCGTTCGACAATCACCTACGAGCAGTACTTC
size: NA; J: TRBJ2-7; V: TRBV5-6; D: NA; CDR3: CASSLAEHRSSEQYF; DNA: TGTGCCAGCAGCTTGGCCGAGCACCGCTCCTCCGAGCAGTACTTC
size: NA; J: TRBJ1-5; V: TRBV19; D: TRBD1; CDR3: CASSIESDRGVSNQPQHF; DNA: TGTGCCAGTAGTATAGAAAGCGACAGGGGGGTTAGCAATCAGCCCCAGCATTTT
size: NA; J: TRBJ2-1; V: TRBV7-9; D: NA; CDR3: CASSLALDEQFF; DNA: TGTGCCAGCAGCTTAGCACTAGATGAGCAGTTCTTC
size: few; J: TRBJ2-1; V: TRBV7-2; D: NA; CDR3: CASSRISEQFF; DNA: TGTGCCAGCAGCCGGATTAGCGAGCAGTTCTTC
size: NA; J: TRBJ2-1; V: TRBV7-2; D: TRBD1; CDR3: CASSFRDRGPHEQFF; DNA: TGTGCCAGCAGCTTCCGGGACAGGGGCCCCCATGAGCAGTTCTTC
size: NA; J: TRBJ2-1; V: TRBV29-1; D: TRBD2; CDR3: CSVALAGAVYNEQFF; DNA: TGCAGCGTTGCTCTGGCGGGAGCCGTCTACAATGAGCAGTTCTTC
size: NA; J: TRBJ1-1; V: TRBV29-1; D: NA; CDR3: CSTGQPNTEAFF; DNA: TGCTCCACTGGACAGCCGAACACTGAAGCTTTCTTT
size: NA; J: TRBJ2-1; V: TRBV28; D: TRBD2; CDR3: CASSTRLAGYNEQFF; DNA: TGTGCCAGCAGTACGCGACTAGCGGGTTACAATGAGCAGTTCTTC
size: once; J: TRBJ2-1; V: TRBV27; D: TRBD2; CDR3: CASSLLLASGFNEQFF; DNA: TGTGCCAGCAGTTTGCTTTTGGCTAGCGGGTTCAATGAGCAGTTCTTC
size: NA; J: TRBJ1-2; V: TRBV7-2; D: TRBD1; CDR3: CASSLDTGTGGGGYTF; DNA: TGTGCCAGCAGCTTAGATACCGGGACAGGGGGCGGTGGCTACACCTTC
size: NA; J: TRBJ2-2; V: TRBV7-2; D: TRBD2; CDR3: CASSLDLSGSIDTGELFF; DNA: TGTGCCAGCAGCTTAGACTTAAGCGGGAGTATTGACACCGGGGAGCTGTTTTTT
size: once; J: TRBJ1-2; V: TRBV7-3; D: NA; CDR3: CASSLKSGMNGYTF; DNA: TGTGCCAGCAGCTTAAAGTCAGGGATGAATGGCTACACCTTC
size: once; J: TRBJ1-1; V: TRBV7-8; D: NA; CDR3: CASSLGTNTEAFF; DNA: TGTGCCAGCAGCTTAGGGACTAACACTGAAGCTTTCTTT
size: few; J: TRBJ1-5; V: TRBV27; D: NA; CDR3: CASSLAGSNQPQHF; DNA: TGTGCCAGCAGTTTAGCGGGGAGCAATCAGCCCCAGCATTTT